The 27 T cell receptor beta chains presented below share a single source sample, sequenced in a study of T cell changes during pregnancy in multiple sclerosis. Some clones are missing from TCRdb's copy, which holds only in-frame ones; the method was immunoSEQ multiplex PCR. The table has 30,000 to 35,000 clones, roughly 89% seen once. The sample consisted of CD8+ T cells from peripheral blood mononuclear cells, taken in the first trimester of pregnancy. These receptors came from a female donor with multiple sclerosis, enrolled in a pregnancy study.

The chain employs TRBV29-1 and TRBJ2-1; no clear D. This CDR3 has 15 residues. Germline CDR1 SQVTM, CDR2 ANQGSEA. V was trimmed by 3 bases and J by 0 bases, leaving 12 bases between them. The CDR3 sequence is CSVDFVESSYNEQFF. CDR3 DNA: TGCAGCGTTGACTTTGTCGAGAGCTCCTACAATGAGCAGTTCTTC.

The V gene is TRBV29-1, the J gene TRBJ1-2; 10 bases agree with TRBD1. The junction had 3 bases not matched to a gene; V was cut back by 1 base and J by 7 bases. This CDR3 contains 13 residues. The germline V gene encodes CDR1 SQVTM and CDR2 ANQGSEA. The CDR3 DNA reads TGCAGCGTTGAAGCGGACAGGGGGTTTGGCTACACCTTC. Its translation is CSVEADRGFGYTF. The full variable domain, completed using reference TRBV29-1 and TRBJ1-2, is SAVISQKPSRDICQRGTSLTIQCQVDSQVTMMFWYRQQPGQSLTLIATANQGSEATYESGFVIDKFPISRPNLTFSTLTVSNMSPEDSSIYLCSVEADRGFGYTFGSGTRLTVV.

The gene calls are TRBV4-2 and TRBJ2-1, with D maybe TRBD2 (6 bases). Germline V CDR1 and CDR2: LGHNA, YNFKEQ. Between the trimmed V and J ends, which lost 1 base and 8 bases, there was a span of 21 bases. The CDR3 runs to 17 residues. CDR3 in DNA: TGTGCCAGCAGCCAAGTAAGGTGTCGGGAGTGTTTACATGAGCAGTTCTTC. Protein: CASSQVRCRECLHEQFF.

This clone was counted only a few times. The gene calls are TRBV2 and TRBJ2-5; 13 bases are shared with TRBD2. CDR3 length: 14 amino acids. Germline V lookup: CDR1 SNHLY, CDR2 FYNNEI. V was clipped by 8 bases and J by 2 bases; unmatched bases: 2. CDR3 in amino acids: CASWGLAGQETQYF. CDR3 DNA: TGTGCCAGCTGGGGACTAGCGGGACAAGAGACCCAGTACTTC.

The V call is TRBV5-1, the J call TRBJ2-3; TRBD2 matches 10 bases. The CDR3 runs 17 residues. CDR1 SGHRS and CDR2 YFSETQ come from the germline V gene. Trimming took 4 bases from V and 3 from J; bases not matched to a gene: 11. In nucleotides, the CDR3 is TGCGCCAGCAGCCAATTTCCTAGCGGGGGACCAACAGATACGCAGTATTTT. The encoded protein is CASSQFPSGGPTDTQYF.

The chain uses TRBV1 and TRBJ1-4; the table's D gene call, TRBD1, was not cross checked with the DNA. TRBV1 is flagged as a pseudogene. The CDR3 has 17 amino acids. This CDR3 reads CTSSQDVTGPTNEKLFF. The CDR3 coding sequence is TGCACCAGCAGCCAAGATGTGACAGGACCAACTAATGAAAAACTGTTTTTT.

The CDR3 region is CASSLDFSGNYNEQFF. CDR3 nucleotide sequence: TGTGCCAGCAGCTTAGATTTTAGCGGGAACTACAATGAGCAGTTCTTC. The rearrangement uses TRBV13 and TRBJ2-1; TRBD2 agrees at 8 bases. Losses at the gene ends were 1 base for V and 3 bases for J; bases not matched to a gene: 5. Per the germline V gene, CDR1 is PRHDT and CDR2 is FYEKMQ (reference sequence). The CDR3 runs 16 residues.

The chain is built from TRBV18 and TRBJ1-1; 7 bases match TRBD1. V was pared by 2 bases and J by 1 base, with 4 bases of the junction left unmatched. Germline CDR1 is KGHSH and CDR2 is LQKENI. The CDR3 spans 15 residues. CDR3 in amino acids: CASSPEGAPNTEAFF. CDR3 sequence (DNA): TGTGCCAGCTCACCAGAGGGGGCGCCGAACACTGAAGCTTTCTTT.

The V gene is TRBV13, the J gene TRBJ1-2; TRBD1 aligns across 7 bases. The CDR3 sequence is 13 residues long. CDR1 is PRHDT and CDR2 is FYEKMQ in the germline V gene (reference sequence). The junction had 4 bases not matched to a gene; V was cut back by 1 base and J by 8 bases. CDR3 loop: CASSLEGGWGYTF. As DNA, the CDR3 is TGTGCCAGCAGCTTAGAAGGGGGCTGGGGCTACACCTTC.

This clone was seen a single time. The V call is TRBV1, the J call TRBJ1-2; no DNA check was done on the table's D call, TRBD1. TRBV1 is noted as a pseudogene. The CDR3 loop spans 16 amino acids. The DNA of the CDR3 is TGCACCAGCAGCCAAGATCGAGTCAGGGAAGATTCTAGCTACACCTTC. Residues: CTSSQDRVREDSSYTF.

This chain uses TRBV5-6 with TRBJ2-5, with D possibly matching TRBD1 (6 bases). Between the trimmed V and J ends, which lost 4 bases and 4 bases, there was a span of 14 bases. The germline V gene has CDR1 SGHDT and CDR2 YYEEEE. CDR3 length: 14 residues. The CDR3 nucleotides read TGTGCCAGCAGCAAGGACATGGACAGAGAGACCCAGTACTTC. It specifies CASSKDMDRETQYF.

The V call is TRBV12-5, the J call TRBJ1-2; 8 positions match TRBD1. The V gene end was trimmed by 5 bases and the J gene end by 7 bases; junction bases not matched to a gene: 3. Germline loops: CDR1 LGHNT, CDR2 FRNRAP. There are 12 residues in the CDR3. The CDR3 DNA reads TGTGCTAGTGGTCCGGACAGGGTTGGCTACACCTTC. It yields the protein CASGPDRVGYTF.

The chain employs TRBV19 and TRBJ2-7; D possibly corresponds to TRBD2 (6 bases). CDR3 length: 13 residues. From germline, CDR1 is LNHDA and CDR2 SQIVND (reference sequence). Trimming pared 4 bases from V and 3 bases from J, leaving 10 bases between. The CDR3 reads CASSRDSYYEQYF. As DNA, the CDR3 is TGTGCCAGTAGTAGGGACTCCTACTACGAGCAGTACTTC.

The CDR3 is CASSQDNRFITYEQYF. CDR3 nucleotide sequence: TGCGCCAGCAGCCAAGATAACAGGTTCATTACCTACGAGCAGTACTTC. The V and J genes are TRBV4-3 and TRBJ2-7; possibly TRBD1 for D (5 bases). V was trimmed by 0 bases and J by 2 bases, leaving 14 bases between them. The length of the CDR3 is 16 residues. CDR1 and CDR2 (germline): LGHNA, YSLEER.

The chain combines TRBV11-1 with TRBJ2-1; D not certain. Germline CDR1 SGHAT, CDR2 FQDESV (reference sequence). With 5 bases removed from V and 9 bases from J, the gap between germline ends came to 29 bases. This CDR3 has 18 amino acids. The CDR3 loop reads CASSLDPRDWVEFGEQFF. In nucleotides, the CDR3 is TGTGCCAGCAGCCTAGACCCCCGTGACTGGGTTGAGTTCGGTGAGCAGTTCTTC.

This sequence joins TRBV7-6 and TRBJ2-3, with a tentative D call TRBD1 (6 bases). Germline V CDR1 and CDR2: SGHVS, FNYEAQ. The V and J ends lost 5 bases and 2 bases respectively, with 11 bases between them. CDR3 length equals 14 residues. The CDR3 bases are TGTGCCAGCAGCCAGCAGGGGATCACAGATACGCAGTATTTT. Amino acid sequence: CASSQQGITDTQYF. The full variable domain, its missing parts supplied by reference TRBV7-6 and TRBJ2-3, is GAGVSQSPRYKVTKRGQDVALRCDPISGHVSLYWYRQALGQGPEFLTYFNYEAQQDKSGLPNDRFSAERPEGSISTLTIQRTEQRDSAMYRCASSQQGITDTQYFGPGTRLTVL.

The genes are TRBV7-8 and TRBJ1-2; D is undetermined. Trimming left V 3 bases short and J 2 bases short, with 10 bases between. The CDR3 is 14 amino acids. Germline CDR1 is SGHVS and CDR2 is FQNEAQ. The CDR3 is CASSFVTANYGYTF. As DNA, the CDR3 is TGTGCCAGCAGCTTCGTGACTGCGAACTATGGCTACACCTTC.

V is TRBV29-1 and J is TRBJ2-2; 9 positions match TRBD2. Germline V gives CDR1 SQVTM, CDR2 ANQGSEA. Losses at the gene ends were 5 bases for V and 2 bases for J; bases not matched to a gene: 6. The CDR3 spans 15 residues. The CDR3 spells CSVFSGGANTGELFF. The CDR3 nucleotides are TGCAGCGTTTTTAGCGGGGGCGCCAACACCGGGGAGCTGTTTTTT.

This chain uses TRBV6-5 with TRBJ1-2, with a tentative D call TRBD1 (5 bases). Trimming removed 1 base from V and 5 bases from J, with 11 bases in between. The CDR3 contains 14 residues. Germline CDR1 is MNHEY and CDR2 is SVGAGI. The CDR3 DNA reads TGTGCCAGCAGTTACTTAGGCCAGGGTTATGGCTACACCTTC. Protein: CASSYLGQGYGYTF.

Here the CDR3 reads CASSPLGGDEQYF. The CDR3 DNA sequence: TGTGCCAGCAGTCCCCTAGGCGGCGACGAGCAGTACTTC. The chain links TRBV27 to TRBJ2-7, with D unclear. The CDR3 runs to 13 residues. From germline, CDR1 is MNHEY and CDR2 SMNVEV (reference sequence). Trimming shortened V by 5 bases and J by 5 bases, and 13 bases separated the two germline ends.

The chain links TRBV13 to TRBJ1-1, with D possibly being TRBD1 (5 bases). The CDR3 is 12 amino acids. CDR1 and CDR2 (germline): PRHDT, FYEKMQ (reference sequence). Trimming removed 3 bases from V and 4 bases from J, with 6 bases in between. CDR3 amino acids: CASSFQGTEAFF. In DNA, the CDR3 is TGTGCCAGCAGCTTTCAGGGCACTGAAGCTTTCTTT.

V usage is TRBV28 and J usage is TRBJ1-6; D is ambiguous. The CDR3 is 17 residues long. Trimming pared 3 bases from V and 4 bases from J, leaving 16 bases between. The germline V gene encodes CDR1 MDHEN and CDR2 SYDVKM. The CDR3 nucleotides read TGTGCCAGCAGTTTCGCTGCGGAACTGAGATATAATTCACCCCTCCACTTT. It yields the protein CASSFAAELRYNSPLHF.

V gene TRBV30 combines with J gene TRBJ2-5; a weak D match, TRBD1 (6 bases). In germline, CDR1 is GTSNPN, CDR2 SVGIG (reference sequence). The CDR3 runs to 13 residues. Trimming took off 8 bases at V and 1 base at J, with 14 bases between the two ends. The CDR3 spells CALDEDSQETQYF. In nucleotides, the CDR3 is TGTGCCCTGGACGAGGACAGCCAAGAGACCCAGTACTTC. The whole variable domain, filled in from reference TRBV30 and TRBJ2-5, reads SQTIHQWPATLVQPVGSPLSLECTVEGTSNPNLYWYRQAAGRGLQLLFYSVGIGQISSEVPQNLSASRPQDRQFILSSKKLLLSDSGFYLCALDEDSQETQYFGPGTRLLVL.

The V call is TRBV7-9, the J call TRBJ2-3; a weak D match, TRBD2 (5 bases). The CDR3 extends over 15 amino acids. V shed 2 bases and J shed 1 base, with 10 bases lying between them. The germline V gene has CDR1 SEHNR and CDR2 FQNEAQ (reference sequence). This CDR3 reads CASSLPGLGTDTQYF. The CDR3 nucleotides are TGTGCCAGCAGCTTACCAGGACTCGGCACAGATACGCAGTATTTT.

A single count supports this clone. The chain employs TRBV6-6 and TRBJ2-2; a weak D match, TRBD2 (6 bases). V was cut by 0 bases and J by 7 bases, with 15 bases left in between. The V gene's germline CDR1 is MNHNY and CDR2 SVGAGI (reference sequence). CDR3 length: 16 residues. The CDR3 DNA reads as TGTGCCAGCAGTTACTCGACTGGAGGGACGGGCGGGGAGCTGTTTTTT. Translation: CASSYSTGGTGGELFF.

The table lists this clone with a count of one. This chain links TRBV13 with TRBJ1-1; possibly TRBD1 for D (5 bases). The CDR3 spans 13 residues. The germline CDR1 and CDR2 sequences are PRHDT and FYEKMQ (reference sequence). Trimming removed 5 bases from V and 7 bases from J, with 14 bases in between. CDR3 loop: CASSTTDRFEAFF. CDR3 DNA: TGTGCCAGCAGCACCACCGACAGATTTGAAGCTTTCTTT. Full variable domain (rest looked up from reference TRBV13 and TRBJ1-1): AAGVIQSPRHLIKEKRETATLKCYPIPRHDTVYWYQQGPGQDPQFLISFYEKMQSDKGSIPDRFSAQQFSDYHSELNMSSLELGDSALYFCASSTTDRFEAFFGQGTRLTVV.

This clone was seen more than once but under ten times. The V call is TRBV28, the J call TRBJ1-2; 7 bases match TRBD1. This CDR3 spans 13 amino acids. With V trimmed by 2 bases and J by 4 bases, 1 base remained unmatched. Germline V gene data show CDR1 as MDHEN and CDR2 as SYDVKM. CDR3 sequence reads: CASSLRTGYGYTF. The CDR3 nucleotides are TGTGCCAGCAGTTTACGGACAGGCTATGGCTACACCTTC.